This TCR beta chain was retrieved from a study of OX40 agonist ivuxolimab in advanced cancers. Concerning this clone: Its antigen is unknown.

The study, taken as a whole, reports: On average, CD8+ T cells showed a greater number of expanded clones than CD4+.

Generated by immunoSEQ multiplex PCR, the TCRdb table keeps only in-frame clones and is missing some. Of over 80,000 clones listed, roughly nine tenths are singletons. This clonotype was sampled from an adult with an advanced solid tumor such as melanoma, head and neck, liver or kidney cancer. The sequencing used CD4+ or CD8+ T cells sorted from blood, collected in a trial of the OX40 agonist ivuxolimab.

The CDR3 loop is CASSPLADIRPGTQYF. CDR3 sequence (DNA): TGTGCCAGCAGCCCTCTTGCAGACATACGCCCGGGGACCCAGTACTTC. This rearrangement joins TRBV14 to TRBJ2-5; no clear D. This CDR3 is 16 amino acids long. The ends were cut back, 4 bases at V and 7 bases at J, with 22 bases in the middle. The germline gives CDR1 SGHDN, CDR2 FVKESK.